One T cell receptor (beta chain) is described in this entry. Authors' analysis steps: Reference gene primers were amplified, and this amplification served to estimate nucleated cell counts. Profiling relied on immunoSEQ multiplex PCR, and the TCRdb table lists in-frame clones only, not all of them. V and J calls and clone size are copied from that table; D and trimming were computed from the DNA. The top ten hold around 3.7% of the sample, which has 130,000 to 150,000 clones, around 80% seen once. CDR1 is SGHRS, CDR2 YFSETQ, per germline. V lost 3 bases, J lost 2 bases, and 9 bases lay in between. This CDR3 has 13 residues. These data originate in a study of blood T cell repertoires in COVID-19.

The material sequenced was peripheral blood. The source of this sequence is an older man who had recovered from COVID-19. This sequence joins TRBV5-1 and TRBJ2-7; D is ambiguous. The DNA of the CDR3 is TGCGCCAGCAGCTATGGCGGTACCTACGAGCAGTACTTC. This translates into CASSYGGTYEQYF.